This TCR beta chain was identified in a study of Graves' ophthalmopathy and Graves' hyperthyroidism. This clonotype was seen ten or more times. This CDR3 contains 22 residues. V gave up 3 bases and J gave up 0 bases; unmatched junction bases: 23. The germline V gene encodes CDR1 ENHRY and CDR2 SYGVKD. TCR beta CDR3 regions were amplified from RNA transcripts. Second-round multiplex PCR came after a first-round RT-PCR that employed HTBI primers. TCRdb reanalysed the multiplex PCR reads using MiXCR and keeps one entry per CDR3 protein. The sample shows about 400,000 distinct CDR3 sequences, around 19% of them seen only once.

V and J are TRBV10-3 and TRBJ1-5; 7 bases map to TRBD1. Material: peripheral blood. The source of this sequence is a woman between 18 and 29 years old with Graves' ophthalmopathy. For the CDR3, the DNA is TGTGCCATCAGTGAAAGTGGGGAGACAGGGCGGACCGAGGTATATAGCAATCAGCCCCAGCATTTT. Its translation is CAISESGETGRTEVYSNQPQHF.